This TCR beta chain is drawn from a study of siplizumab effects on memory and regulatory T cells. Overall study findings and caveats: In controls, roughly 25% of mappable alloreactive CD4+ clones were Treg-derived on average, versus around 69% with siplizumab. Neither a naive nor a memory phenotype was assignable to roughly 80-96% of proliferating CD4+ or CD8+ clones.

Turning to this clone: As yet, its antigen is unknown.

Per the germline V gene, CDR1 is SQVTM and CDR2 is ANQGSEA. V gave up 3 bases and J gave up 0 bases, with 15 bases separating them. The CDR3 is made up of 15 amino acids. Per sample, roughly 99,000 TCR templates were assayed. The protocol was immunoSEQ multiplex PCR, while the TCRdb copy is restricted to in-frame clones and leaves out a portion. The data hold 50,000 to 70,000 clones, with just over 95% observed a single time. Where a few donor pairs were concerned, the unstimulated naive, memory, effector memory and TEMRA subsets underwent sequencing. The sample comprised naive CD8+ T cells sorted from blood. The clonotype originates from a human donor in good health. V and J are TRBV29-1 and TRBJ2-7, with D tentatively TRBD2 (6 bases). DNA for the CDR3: TGCAGCGTTGATGGGGGACTCCCCAGCTCCTACGAGCAGTACTTC. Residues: CSVDGGLPSSYEQYF.